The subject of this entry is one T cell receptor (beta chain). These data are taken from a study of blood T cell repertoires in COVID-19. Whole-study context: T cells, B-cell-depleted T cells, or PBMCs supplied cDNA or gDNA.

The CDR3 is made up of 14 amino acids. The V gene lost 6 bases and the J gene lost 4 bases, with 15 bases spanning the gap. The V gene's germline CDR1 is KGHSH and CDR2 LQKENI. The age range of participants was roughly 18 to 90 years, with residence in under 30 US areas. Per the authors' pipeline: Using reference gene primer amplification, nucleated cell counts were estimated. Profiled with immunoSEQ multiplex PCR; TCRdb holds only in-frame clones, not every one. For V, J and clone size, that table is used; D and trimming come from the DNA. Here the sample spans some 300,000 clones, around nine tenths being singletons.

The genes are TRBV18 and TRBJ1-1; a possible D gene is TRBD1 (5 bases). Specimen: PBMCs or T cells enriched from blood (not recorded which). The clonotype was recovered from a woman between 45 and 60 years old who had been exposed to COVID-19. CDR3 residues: CASSPSGGVTEAFF. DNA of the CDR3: TGTGCCAGCTCTCCTTCCGGGGGGGTCACTGAAGCTTTCTTT. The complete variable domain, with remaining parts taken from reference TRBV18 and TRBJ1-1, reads NAGVMQNPRHLVRRRGQEARLRCSPMKGHSHVYWYRQLPEEGLKFMVYLQKENIIDESGMPKERFSAEFPKEGPSILRIQQVVRGDSAAYFCASSPSGGVTEAFFGQGTRLTVV.